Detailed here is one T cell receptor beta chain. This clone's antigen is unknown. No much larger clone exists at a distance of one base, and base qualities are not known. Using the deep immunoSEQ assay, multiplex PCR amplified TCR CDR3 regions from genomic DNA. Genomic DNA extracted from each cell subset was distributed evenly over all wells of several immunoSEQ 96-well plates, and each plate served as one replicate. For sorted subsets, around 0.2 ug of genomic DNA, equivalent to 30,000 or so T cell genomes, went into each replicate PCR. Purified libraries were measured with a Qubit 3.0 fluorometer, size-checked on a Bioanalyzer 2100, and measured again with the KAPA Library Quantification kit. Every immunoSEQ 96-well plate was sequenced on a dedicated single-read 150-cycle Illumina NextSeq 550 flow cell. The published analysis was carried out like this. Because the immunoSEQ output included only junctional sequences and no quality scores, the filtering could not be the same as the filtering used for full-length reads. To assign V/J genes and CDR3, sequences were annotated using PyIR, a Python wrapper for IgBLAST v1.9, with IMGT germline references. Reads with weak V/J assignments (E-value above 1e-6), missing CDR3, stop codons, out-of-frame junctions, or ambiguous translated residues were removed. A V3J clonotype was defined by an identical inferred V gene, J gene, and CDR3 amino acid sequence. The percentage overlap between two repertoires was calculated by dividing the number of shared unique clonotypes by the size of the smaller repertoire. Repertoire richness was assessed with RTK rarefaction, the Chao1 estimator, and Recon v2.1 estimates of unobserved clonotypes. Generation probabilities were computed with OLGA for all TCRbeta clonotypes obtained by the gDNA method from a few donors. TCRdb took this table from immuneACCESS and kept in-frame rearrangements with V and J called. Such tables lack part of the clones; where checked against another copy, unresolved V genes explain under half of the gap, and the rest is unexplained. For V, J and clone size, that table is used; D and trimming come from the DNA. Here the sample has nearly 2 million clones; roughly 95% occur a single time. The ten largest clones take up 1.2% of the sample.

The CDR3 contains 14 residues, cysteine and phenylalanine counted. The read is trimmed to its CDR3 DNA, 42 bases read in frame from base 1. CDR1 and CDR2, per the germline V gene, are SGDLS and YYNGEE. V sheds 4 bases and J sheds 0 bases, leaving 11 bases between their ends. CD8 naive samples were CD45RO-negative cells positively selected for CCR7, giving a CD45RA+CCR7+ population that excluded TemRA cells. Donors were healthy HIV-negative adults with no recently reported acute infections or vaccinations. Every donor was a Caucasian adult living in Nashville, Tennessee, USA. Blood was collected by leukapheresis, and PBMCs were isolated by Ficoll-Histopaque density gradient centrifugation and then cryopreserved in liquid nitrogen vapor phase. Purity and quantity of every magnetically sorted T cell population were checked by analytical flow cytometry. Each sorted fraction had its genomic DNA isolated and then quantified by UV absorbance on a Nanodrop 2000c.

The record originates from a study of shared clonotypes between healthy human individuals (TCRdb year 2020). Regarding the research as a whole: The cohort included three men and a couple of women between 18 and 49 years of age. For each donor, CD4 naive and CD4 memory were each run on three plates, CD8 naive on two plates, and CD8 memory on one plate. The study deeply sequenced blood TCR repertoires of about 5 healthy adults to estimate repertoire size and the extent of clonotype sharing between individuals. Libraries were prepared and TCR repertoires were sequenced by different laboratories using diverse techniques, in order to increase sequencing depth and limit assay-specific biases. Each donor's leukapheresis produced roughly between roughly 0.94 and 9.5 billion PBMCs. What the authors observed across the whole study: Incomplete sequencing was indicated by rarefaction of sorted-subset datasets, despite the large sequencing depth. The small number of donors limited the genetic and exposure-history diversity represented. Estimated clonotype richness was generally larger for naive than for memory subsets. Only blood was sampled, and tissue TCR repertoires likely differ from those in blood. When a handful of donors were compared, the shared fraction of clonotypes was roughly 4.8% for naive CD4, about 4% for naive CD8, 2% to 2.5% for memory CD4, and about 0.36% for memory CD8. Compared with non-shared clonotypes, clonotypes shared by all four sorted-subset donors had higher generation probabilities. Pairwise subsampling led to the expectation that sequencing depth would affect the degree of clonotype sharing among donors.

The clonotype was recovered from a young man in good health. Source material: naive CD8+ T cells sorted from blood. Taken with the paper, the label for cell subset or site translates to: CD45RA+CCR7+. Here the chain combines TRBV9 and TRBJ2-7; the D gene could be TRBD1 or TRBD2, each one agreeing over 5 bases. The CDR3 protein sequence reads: CASSQEGSSYEQYF. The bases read TGTGCCAGCAGCCAAGAGGGGAGCTCCTACGAGCAGTACTTC.